This TCR beta chain was obtained from a study of blood T cell repertoires in COVID-19. Germline assignment: CDR1 MNHEY and CDR2 SVGAGI. This CDR3 is built from 13 residues. Trimming removed 6 bases at V and 2 bases at J, with 11 bases between. In the source study's methods: Cell counts per sample came from amplifying reference gene primers. Using immunoSEQ multiplex PCR, the repertoire was profiled, and TCRdb retains in-frame clones only, with some absent. The V and J calls and clone size are taken from that table; D and trimming were inferred from the DNA. Here the sample spans around 63,000 clones, around 70% being singletons.

The TCR sequence derives from a woman in her fifties or sixties with active or convalescent COVID-19. The chain links TRBV6-5 to TRBJ2-7; D perhaps matches TRBD2 (6 bases). The sequencing sample was made of peripheral blood. The CDR3 sequence: CASRRDQTYEQYF. CDR3 sequence (DNA): TGTGCCAGCAGGCGGGATCAGACCTACGAGCAGTACTTC.